This TCR beta chain was retrieved from a study of CD8 T cells in Susac syndrome. Study conclusions and caveats: The number of individuals included in the study's TCR sequencing and HLA analysis was acknowledged as relatively small.

An input of roughly 0.5 to 1 ug of RNA was subjected to reverse transcription using random hexamers. TCR beta CDR3 was amplified by immunoSEQ covering 54 Vbeta and 13 Jbeta. TCRdb reprocessed the immunoSEQ multiplex PCR reads with MiXCR, giving one entry per CDR3 protein. The data show hundreds of thousands of distinct CDR3 sequences, approximately 89% seen once. The CDR3 is 17 residues long. V was clipped by 6 bases and J by 0 bases, with 17 bases between them. Germline lookup yields CDR1 MNHEY and CDR2 SMNVEV (reference sequence). Turning to this clonotype: Its target is unknown.

The clonotype comes from a human donor with multiple sclerosis. The sequencing sample was made of CD8+ T cells from PBMCs. The chain has TRBV27 and TRBJ2-2, with no clear D. CDR3 region: CASSLPAAAPNTGELFF. The CDR3 nucleotides read TGTGCCAGCAGCCTCCCGGCAGCCGCGCCGAACACCGGGGAGCTGTTTTTT.